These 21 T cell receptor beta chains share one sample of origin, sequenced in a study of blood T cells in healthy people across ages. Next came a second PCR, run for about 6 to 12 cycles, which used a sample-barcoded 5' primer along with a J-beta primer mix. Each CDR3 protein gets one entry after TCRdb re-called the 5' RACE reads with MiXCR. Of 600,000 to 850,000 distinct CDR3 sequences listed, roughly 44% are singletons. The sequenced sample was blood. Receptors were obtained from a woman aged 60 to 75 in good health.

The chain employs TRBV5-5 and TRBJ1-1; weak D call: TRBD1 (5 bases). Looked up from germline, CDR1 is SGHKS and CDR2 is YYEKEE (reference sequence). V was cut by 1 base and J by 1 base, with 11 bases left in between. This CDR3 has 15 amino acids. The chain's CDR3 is CASSLSATGNTEAFF. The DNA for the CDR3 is TGTGCCAGCAGCTTGTCGGCTACAGGGAACACTGAAGCTTTCTTT.

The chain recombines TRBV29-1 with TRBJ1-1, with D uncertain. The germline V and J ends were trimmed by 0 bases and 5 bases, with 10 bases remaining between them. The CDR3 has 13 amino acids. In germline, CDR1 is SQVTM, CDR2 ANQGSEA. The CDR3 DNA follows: TGCAGCGTTGAAGATCCAGCGAGGACTGAAGCTTTCTTT. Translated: CSVEDPARTEAFF.

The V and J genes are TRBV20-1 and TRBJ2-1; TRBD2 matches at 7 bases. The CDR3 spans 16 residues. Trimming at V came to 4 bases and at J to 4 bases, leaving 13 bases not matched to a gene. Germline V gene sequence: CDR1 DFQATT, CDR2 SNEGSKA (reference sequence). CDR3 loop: CSATAELSGDYNEQFF. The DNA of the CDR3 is TGCAGTGCTACCGCTGAGTTAAGCGGGGATTACAATGAGCAGTTCTTC.

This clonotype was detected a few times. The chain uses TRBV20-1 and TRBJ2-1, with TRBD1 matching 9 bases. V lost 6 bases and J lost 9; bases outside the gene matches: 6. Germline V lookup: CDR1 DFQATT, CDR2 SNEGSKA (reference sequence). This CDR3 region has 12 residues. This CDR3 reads CSAATGGFEQFF. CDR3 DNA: TGCAGTGCCGCGACAGGGGGGTTTGAGCAGTTCTTC.

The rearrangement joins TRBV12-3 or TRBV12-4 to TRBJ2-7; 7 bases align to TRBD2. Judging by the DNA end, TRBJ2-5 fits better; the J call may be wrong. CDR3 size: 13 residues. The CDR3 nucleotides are TGTGCCAGTAGGTTGAGCGGGACGCAGACCCAGTACTTC. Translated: CASRLSGTQTQYF.

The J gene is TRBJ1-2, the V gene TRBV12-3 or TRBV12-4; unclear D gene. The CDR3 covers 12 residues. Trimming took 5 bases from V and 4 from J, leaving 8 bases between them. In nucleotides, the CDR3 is TGTGCCAGCAGTGACAAGACCTATGGCTACACCTTC. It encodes CASSDKTYGYTF.

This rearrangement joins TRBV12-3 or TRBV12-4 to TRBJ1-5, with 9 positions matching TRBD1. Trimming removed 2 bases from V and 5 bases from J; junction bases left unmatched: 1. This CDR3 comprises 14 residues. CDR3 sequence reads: CASSLWDRDQPQHF. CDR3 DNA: TGTGCCAGCAGTTTATGGGACAGGGATCAGCCCCAGCATTTT.

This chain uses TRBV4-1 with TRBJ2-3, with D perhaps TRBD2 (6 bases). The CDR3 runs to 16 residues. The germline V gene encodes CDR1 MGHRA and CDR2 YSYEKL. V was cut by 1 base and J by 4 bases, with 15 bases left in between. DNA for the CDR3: TGCGCCAGCAGCCAAGCAACGCGGGAAAGGGCAGATACGCAGTATTTT. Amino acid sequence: CASSQATRERADTQYF.

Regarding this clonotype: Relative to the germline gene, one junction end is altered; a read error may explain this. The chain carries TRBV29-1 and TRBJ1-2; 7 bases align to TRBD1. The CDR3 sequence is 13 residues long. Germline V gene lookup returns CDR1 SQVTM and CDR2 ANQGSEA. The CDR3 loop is CGVGQDRGYGYTF. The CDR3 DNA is TGCGGCGTTGGACAGGATCGGGGGTATGGCTACACCTTC. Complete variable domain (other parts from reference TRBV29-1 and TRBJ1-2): SAVISQKPSRDICQRGTSLTIQCQVDSQVTMMFWYRQQPGQSLTLIATANQGSEATYESGFVIDKFPISRPNLTFSTLTVSNMSPEDSSIYLCGVGQDRGYGYTFGSGTRLTVV.

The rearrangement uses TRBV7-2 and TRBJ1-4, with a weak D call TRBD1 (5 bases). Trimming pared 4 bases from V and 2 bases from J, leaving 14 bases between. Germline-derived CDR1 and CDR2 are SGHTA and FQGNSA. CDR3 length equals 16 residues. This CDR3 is CASSSVAGRTNEKLFF. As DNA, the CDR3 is TGTGCCAGCAGCTCAGTTGCAGGGAGGACTAATGAAAAACTGTTTTTT.

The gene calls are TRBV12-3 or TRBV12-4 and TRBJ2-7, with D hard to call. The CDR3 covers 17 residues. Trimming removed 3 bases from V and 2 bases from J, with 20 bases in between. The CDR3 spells CASSLVFGEGFPYEQYF. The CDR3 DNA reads TGTGCCAGCAGTTTGGTATTTGGGGAAGGTTTCCCCTACGAGCAGTACTTC.

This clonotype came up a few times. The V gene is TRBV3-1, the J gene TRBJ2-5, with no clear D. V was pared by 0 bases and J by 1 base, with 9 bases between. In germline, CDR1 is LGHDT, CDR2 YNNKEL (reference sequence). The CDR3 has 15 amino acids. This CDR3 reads CASSQDKIRQETQYF. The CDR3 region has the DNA TGTGCCAGCAGCCAAGATAAGATTCGCCAAGAGACCCAGTACTTC.

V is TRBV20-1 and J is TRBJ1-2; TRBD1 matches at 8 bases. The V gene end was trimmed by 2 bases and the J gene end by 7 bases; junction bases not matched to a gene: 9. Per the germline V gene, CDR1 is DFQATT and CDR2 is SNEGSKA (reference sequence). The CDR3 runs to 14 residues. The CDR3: CSARSGQGSAGYTF. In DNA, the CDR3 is TGCAGTGCTAGATCCGGACAGGGTTCGGCTGGCTACACCTTC.

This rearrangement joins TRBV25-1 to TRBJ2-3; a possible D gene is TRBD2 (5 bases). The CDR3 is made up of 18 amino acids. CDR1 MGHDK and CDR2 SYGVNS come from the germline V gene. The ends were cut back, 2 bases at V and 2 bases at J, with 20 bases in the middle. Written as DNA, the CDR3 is TGTGCCAGCAGTGAAGGGTGGGCGGGCCCCCTTAACACAGATACGCAGTATTTT. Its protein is CASSEGWAGPLNTDTQYF. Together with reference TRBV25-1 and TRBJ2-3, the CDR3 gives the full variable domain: EADIYQTPRYLVIGTGKKITLECSQTMGHDKMYWYQQDPGMELHLIHYSYGVNSTEKGDLSSESTVSRIRTEHFPLTLESARPSHTSQYLCASSEGWAGPLNTDTQYFGPGTRLTVL.

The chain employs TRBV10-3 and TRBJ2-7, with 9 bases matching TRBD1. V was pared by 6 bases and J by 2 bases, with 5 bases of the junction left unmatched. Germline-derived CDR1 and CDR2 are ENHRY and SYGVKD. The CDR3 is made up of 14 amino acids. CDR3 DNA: TGTGCCATCAGACAGGGGGCCGGAACCTACGAGCAGTACTTC. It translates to CAIRQGAGTYEQYF.

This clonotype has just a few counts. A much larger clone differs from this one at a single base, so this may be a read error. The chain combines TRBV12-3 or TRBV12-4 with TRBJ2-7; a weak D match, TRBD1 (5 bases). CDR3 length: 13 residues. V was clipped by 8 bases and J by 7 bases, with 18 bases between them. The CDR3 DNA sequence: TGTGCCAGCTTGCGGTCCGACAGCAATGAGCAGTACTTC. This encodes CASLRSDSNEQYF.

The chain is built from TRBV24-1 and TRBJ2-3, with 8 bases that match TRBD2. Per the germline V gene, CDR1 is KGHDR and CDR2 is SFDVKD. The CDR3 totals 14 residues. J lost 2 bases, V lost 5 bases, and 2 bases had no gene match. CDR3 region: CATSAGGDTDTQYF. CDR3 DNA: TGTGCCACCAGTGCGGGGGGGGACACAGATACGCAGTATTTT.

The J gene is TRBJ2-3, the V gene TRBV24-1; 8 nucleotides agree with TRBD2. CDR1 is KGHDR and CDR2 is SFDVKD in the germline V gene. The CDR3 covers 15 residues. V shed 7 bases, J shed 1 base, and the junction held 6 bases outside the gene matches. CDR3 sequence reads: CATSPGGRGTDTQYF. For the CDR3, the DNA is TGTGCCACCAGCCCGGGGGGGCGAGGCACAGATACGCAGTATTTT.

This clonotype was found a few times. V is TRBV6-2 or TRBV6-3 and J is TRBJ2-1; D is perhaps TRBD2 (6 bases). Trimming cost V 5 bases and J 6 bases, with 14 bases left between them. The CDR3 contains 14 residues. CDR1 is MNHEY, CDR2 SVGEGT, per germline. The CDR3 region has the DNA TGTGCCAGCAGTGTTCCGGGGGAAGGCAATGAGCAGTTCTTC. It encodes CASSVPGEGNEQFF.

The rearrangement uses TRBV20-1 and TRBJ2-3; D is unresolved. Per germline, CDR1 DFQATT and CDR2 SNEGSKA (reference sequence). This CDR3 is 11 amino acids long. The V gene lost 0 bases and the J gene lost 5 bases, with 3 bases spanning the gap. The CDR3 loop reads CSAREGDTQYF. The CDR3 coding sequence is TGCAGTGCTAGAGAGGGAGATACGCAGTATTTT.

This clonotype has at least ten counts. CDR3 residues: CATSRVGGGGSSYEQYF. CDR3 sequence (DNA): TGTGCCACCAGCAGAGTCGGCGGGGGGGGCTCGTCCTACGAGCAGTACTTC. V is TRBV15 and J is TRBJ2-7; TRBD2 matches 9 bases. The V gene's germline CDR1 is LNHNV and CDR2 YYDKDF (reference sequence). V was pared by 1 base and J by 1 base, with 8 bases of the junction left unmatched. The CDR3 totals 17 residues.